In its sample, the clone carrying this T cell receptor (beta chain) was seen a few times. These data originate in a study of T cells in Graves' hyperthyroidism and ophthalmopathy. RNA transcripts served as the template for amplifying TCR beta CDR3 regions. The TCR CDR3 was amplified in a first-round RT-PCR using the HTBI primer set. TCRdb used MiXCR to reprocess the multiplex PCR reads, holding one entry per CDR3 protein. The table has 490,000 or so distinct CDR3 sequences, around 16% seen once. The length of the CDR3 is 16 residues. V lost 1 base, J lost 7 bases, and 17 bases lay in between. Germline values: CDR1 MGHDK, CDR2 SYGVNS.

Sequencing used blood. This TCR derives from a woman aged 25 to 39 with Graves' ophthalmopathy. The chain recombines TRBV25-1 with TRBJ2-1; either TRBD1 or TRBD2 may supply D (5 bases each). The CDR3: CASSELLEGRTNEQFF. CDR3 sequence (DNA): TGTGCCAGCAGTGAATTATTAGAGGGCCGGACAAATGAGCAGTTCTTC.